This T cell receptor beta chain was retrieved from a study of blood T cell repertoires in COVID-19 (dated by TCRdb to 2020 to 2022). In terms of the full investigation: The collaborator samples originated in the United States, Italy and Spain and spanned the acute and convalescent phases of COVID-19. A de-identified subject ID, COVID-19 status, age in years and sex were almost always included in the sample metadata. The material from the prospective study consisted of cDNA or gDNA derived from T cells, B-cell-depleted T cells, or PBMCs. Samples came from the ongoing ImmuneRACE study (first 160 participants) plus 1,254 subjects from 6 global collaborators. Subjects who had been exposed to COVID-19, were actively infected with it, or had recovered from it provided the deeply sampled blood TCRbeta repertoires that made up the dataset. HLA class I and class II types, where available, came from metadata supplied by the sample provider rather than from assay-based typing. The repertoires were made available in a free public database intended to serve as a resource for research on the immune response to SARS-CoV-2.

This clone was counted a single time. Its specific antigen is unknown. Base quality data are lacking; no much larger clone is found one base away. The CDR3 runs 13 amino acids, cysteine and phenylalanine included. CDR3 DNA only is kept here, 39 bases in frame from base 1. CDR1 LGHNA and CDR2 YNFKEQ are derived from the germline V gene. V is reduced by 3 bases and J by 1 base, leaving a spacing of 4 bases between them. Overall results and qualifications from the work: The amount of clinical and demographic metadata varied by source and participant and was provided uncurated.

TCRbeta CDR3 regions were amplified from genomic DNA by means of the immunoSEQ Assay, a bias-controlled multiplex PCR. In the source study's methods: Within the assay, amplification of reference gene primers was used to estimate how many nucleated cells each sample contained. Sequence reads were collapsed and filtered to measure the absolute abundance of every unique TCRbeta CDR3 rearrangement. For each sample, productive Simpson clonality was calculated by taking the square root of Simpson's diversity index across productive rearrangements. What TCRdb holds here is the immuneACCESS table cut down to in-frame rearrangements. Part of the clones is not present; checked against another copy, under half of the missing clones reflect an unresolved V gene, and the others are unexplained. V and J calls and clone size are as listed in that table; D and trimming were resolved from the DNA. In this sample the table shows approximately 200,000 clones, less than 85% of which occur a single time. 9.5% to 15% of the sample goes to the ten largest clones.

Each collaborating institution followed its own protocols to collect whole blood in K2EDTA tubes. For TCRbeta analysis, collaborators shipped samples as frozen whole blood, isolated PBMCs, or DNA extracted from either of those sample types. The source material was peripheral blood. This sequence uses TRBV4-2 and TRBJ1-5, with no reliable assignment of the D segment. This TCR was sampled from a woman between 45 and 60 years old with acute or convalescent COVID-19. The CDR3 reads CASSQRSNQPQHF. In nucleotides, the sequence is TGTGCCAGCAGCCAGAGGAGCAATCAGCCCCAGCATTTT.